The rows below give T cell receptor beta chains drawn from one sample of a study of graft-versus-host responses after intestinal transplantation. This table comes from immunoSEQ multiplex PCR, and its TCRdb copy is limited to in-frame clones, with some not included. There are 7,600 or so clones in the sample; roughly 85% occur only once, and 10% lies in the top ten. Here the sequenced sample was ileum tissue, taken around 120 days after transplant. Receptor source: a human patient who received an intestinal transplant, so some T cells may come from the graft donor. Both conserved end residues are part of each CDR3. D genes are given only for firm matches. Only part of the rows carry a size: once, few, many, or a class if the clone is expanded.

D gene,V gene,clone size,J gene,CDR3 DNA,CDR3 protein
TRBD1,TRBV5-6,.,TRBJ2-7,TGTGCCAGCAGCTACCGGGACAGCTACGAGCAGTACTTC,CASSYRDSYEQYF
.,TRBV27,.,TRBJ2-3,TGTGCCAGCAGTTTACGGCTAGTCTATGCAGATACGCAGTATTTT,CASSLRLVYADTQYF
TRBD2,TRBV5-1,.,TRBJ2-5,TGCGCCAGCAGCCCACTTGGTAGCGGGAAAGAGACCCAGTACTTC,CASSPLGSGKETQYF
.,TRBV5-1,few,TRBJ2-7,TGCGCCAGCAGCTTGGAACTACCAGGTCTAACCTACGAGCAGTACTTC,CASSLELPGLTYEQYF
.,TRBV6-5,.,TRBJ1-1,TGTGCCAGCAGTTACTCAAAGGGGACTGAAGCTTTCTTT,CASSYSKGTEAFF
TRBD2,TRBV7-9,.,TRBJ2-1,TGTGCCAGCAGTCCTAGCGGGAGCTCCTACAATGAGCAGTTCTTC,CASSPSGSSYNEQFF
TRBD1,TRBV27,.,TRBJ2-7,TGTGCCAGCAGCCTTGGACAGGGGGGGTTCTACGAGCAGTACTTC,CASSLGQGGFYEQYF
.,TRBV7-3,.,TRBJ2-2,TGTGCCAGCAGCTTAAGTGGGGGGATGAACACCGGGGAGCTGTTTTTT,CASSLSGGMNTGELFF
TRBD1,TRBV13,.,TRBJ1-2,TGTGCCAGCAGCGGCGACAGGGAGGCTGGCTACACCTTC,CASSGDREAGYTF
.,TRBV5-1,once,TRBJ2-1,TGCGCCAGCAGCTTGGCGGAACAACTTTACAATGAGCAGTTCTTC,CASSLAEQLYNEQFF
.,TRBV10-1,few,TRBJ2-2,TGCGCCAGCAGTGAGTCGACCACCGGGGAGCTGTTTTTT,CASSESTTGELFF
.,TRBV7-2,.,TRBJ2-7,TGTGCCAGCAGCTTAGCGATAGAGCAGTACTTC,CASSLAIEQYF
.,TRBV14,once,TRBJ2-3,TGTGCCAGCAGCCGCCTAGCGACGGCTAGCACAGATACGCAGTATTTT,CASSRLATASTDTQYF
TRBD2,TRBV7-9,few,TRBJ2-6,TGTGCCAGCAGCTTAGGGGACTATCGGTCTGGGGCCAACGTCCTGACTTTC,CASSLGDYRSGANVLTF
.,TRBV10-3,.,TRBJ2-7,TGTGCCATCAGTTCCAGGGGTGCCTACGAGCAGTACTTC,CAISSRGAYEQYF